This TCR beta chain was recovered during a study of cytomegalovirus exposure and HLA in healthy donors. The CDR3 is 12 residues long. From germline, CDR1 is LNHDA and CDR2 SQIVND (reference sequence). V lost 0 bases to trimming and J lost 9 bases, with 6 bases between them. The PCR was carried out with 60 Vbeta primers and 13 Jbeta primers. Sequenced by immunoSEQ multiplex PCR; TCRdb stores in-frame clones only, minus some. The repertoire holds about 100,000 clones, with roughly 71% as singletons. The chain has TRBV19 and TRBJ2-1; tentative D call: TRBD2 (5 bases). The receptor comes from a man aged 45-65 years in good health and CMV-seronegative. The source material was PBMCs. The CDR3 protein is CASSIDRGEQFF. The CDR3 DNA sequence: TGTGCCAGTAGTATAGATCGGGGTGAGCAGTTCTTC.